A single sample is the source of the 19 T cell receptor beta chains below, sequenced in a study of T-cell reconstitution after alpha-beta-depleted transplantation in children. It was with unique molecular identifiers that the TCRbeta library was prepared. TCRdb analysed the PCR reads with MiXCR anew, one entry per CDR3 protein. The top ten clones hold 0.8% to 1.1% of a sample with 640,000 or so distinct CDR3 sequences, 16% of them seen once. The sample in question was PBMCs from the stem cell graft donor, obtained from the stem cell graft. These receptors were collected from a human donor who donated a stem cell graft to a child with acute myeloid leukemia.

This clonotype showed up many times. The chain combines TRBV12-3 or TRBV12-4 with TRBJ2-1; 10 nucleotides line up with TRBD1. The junction had 8 bases not matched to a gene; V was cut back by 5 bases and J by 7 bases. The CDR3 contains 15 residues. DNA for the CDR3: TGTGCCAGCAGTCGACCGGGGACAGGGGTAAATGAGCAGTTCTTC. Its protein is CASSRPGTGVNEQFF.

This clonotype was detected a few times. The chain employs TRBV5-5 and TRBJ2-7; TRBD2 might be the D (5 bases). Trimming removed 4 bases from V and 0 bases from J, with 11 bases in between. The CDR3 has 14 residues. Germline V gene lookup returns CDR1 SGHKS and CDR2 YYEKEE (reference sequence). This CDR3 is CASSAPGNSYEQYF. The CDR3 DNA is TGTGCCAGCAGCGCCCCCGGGAACTCCTACGAGCAGTACTTC.

This clonotype was seen at least ten times. This chain connects TRBV20-1 to TRBJ2-3, with TRBD2 matching over 9 bases. The germline V gene has CDR1 DFQATT and CDR2 SNEGSKA (reference sequence). V was clipped by 8 bases and J by 5 bases; unmatched bases: 14. The CDR3 is made up of 15 amino acids. This CDR3 is CSPQSGTSHGDTQYF. CDR3 bases: TGCAGTCCCCAGTCCGGGACTAGCCATGGAGATACGCAGTATTTT.

There are many counts of this clonotype. V is TRBV20-1 and J is TRBJ2-7, with D hard to call. The V end was cut by 0 bases, the J end by 2 bases, with 8 bases between. The CDR3 consists of 13 residues. From germline, CDR1 is DFQATT and CDR2 SNEGSKA (reference sequence). The CDR3 reads CSARETITYEQYF. The CDR3 DNA reads TGCAGTGCTAGAGAGACGATAACCTACGAGCAGTACTTC.

The chain recombines TRBV7-2 with TRBJ2-7, with D possibly being TRBD1 or TRBD2 (5 bases each). Per germline, CDR1 SGHTA and CDR2 FQGNSA. Trimming stripped 5 bases from V and 4 bases from J, with 15 bases between. The CDR3 is 14 amino acids. The DNA of the CDR3 is TGTGCCAGCAGCGACCCGGGACGGAATTACGAGCAGTACTTC. It encodes CASSDPGRNYEQYF.

This clonotype appeared many times. The chain employs TRBV29-1 and TRBJ2-7, with TRBD1 identical over 10 bases. After removal of 5 bases from V and 4 bases from J, the junction contained 5 bases not matched to a gene. This CDR3 region has 13 residues. CDR1 is SQVTM and CDR2 is ANQGSEA in the germline V gene. The CDR3 region is CSVPRTGGYEQYF. The CDR3 coding sequence is TGCAGCGTTCCTAGGACAGGGGGATACGAGCAGTACTTC.

This clonotype was seen only a few times. One junction end disagrees with the germline gene, perhaps due to a read error. The chain's CDR3 is CASSPDKGVSVF. CDR3 bases: TGTGCCAGCTCACCGGATAAGGGGGTTTCGGTCTTC. The chain links TRBV18 to TRBJ2-1; a weak D match, TRBD1 (6 bases). Germline lookup yields CDR1 KGHSH and CDR2 LQKENI. The CDR3 extends over 12 amino acids.

The chain recombines TRBV10-3 with TRBJ2-3; 9 bases fit TRBD1. The germline gives CDR1 ENHRY, CDR2 SYGVKD. The CDR3 sequence is 16 residues long. Germline trimming cut 0 bases from V and 3 bases from J; bases unmatched to any gene: 4. CDR3 residues: CAISESGQGRTDTQYF. The CDR3, as DNA: TGTGCCATCAGTGAGTCGGGACAGGGTCGGACAGATACGCAGTATTTT.

The chain has TRBV4-1 and TRBJ1-2; no reliable D call. Germline CDR1 reads MGHRA; CDR2 reads YSYEKL. The CDR3 length is 14 residues. V shed 1 base and J shed 8 bases, with 14 bases lying between them. This chain's CDR3 is CASSQGLEGKGYTF. Here the CDR3 DNA reads TGCGCCAGCAGCCAAGGGCTTGAGGGAAAAGGCTACACCTTC.

The chain combines TRBV7-2 with TRBJ2-2; D is perhaps TRBD2 (6 bases). Germline CDR1 SGHTA, CDR2 FQGNSA. This CDR3 is built from 15 residues. The V end lost 1 base, the J end lost 6 bases, and 12 bases lay between the germline ends. The CDR3, as DNA: TGTGCCAGCAGCTTAGACGCGGGGCGCCCCGGGGAGCTGTTTTTT. Residues: CASSLDAGRPGELFF.

V is TRBV23-1 and J is TRBJ2-5, with unresolved D. TRBV23-1 is treated as an ORF (open reading frame) with a function not yet certain. There are 14 residues in the CDR3. Deletions cut 2 bases from V and 2 bases from J, with 9 bases between. CDR3 sequence (DNA): TGCGCCAGCAGTCAAGCTAGAGGTCAAGAGACCCAGTACTTC. It yields the protein CASSQARGQETQYF.

This clonotype was detected ten times or more. This sequence joins TRBV5-6 and TRBJ1-6, with D unresolved. Germline CDR1 is SGHDT and CDR2 is YYEEEE. Between the trimmed V and J ends, which lost 4 bases and 10 bases, there was a span of 15 bases. The CDR3 runs to 14 residues. CDR3 loop: CASSPGPSPSPLHF. The CDR3 DNA sequence: TGTGCCAGCAGCCCCGGACCATCTCCCTCACCCCTCCACTTT. The full variable domain, in which reference TRBV5-6 and TRBJ1-6 provide the parts outside the CDR3, is DAGVTQSPTHLIKTRGQQVTLRCSPKSGHDTVSWYQQALGQGPQFIFQYYEEEERQRGNFPDRFSGHQFPNYSSELNVNALLLGDSALYLCASSPGPSPSPLHFGNGTRLTVT.

This clonotype was observed at least ten times. The chain's CDR3 is CSAREGVEQYV. The DNA for the CDR3 is TGCAGTGCTAGAGAAGGTGTCGAGCAGTACGTC. The chain employs TRBV20-1 and TRBJ2-7; D is unclear. Trimming removed 0 bases from V and 6 bases from J, with 6 bases in between. CDR1 and CDR2 (germline): DFQATT, SNEGSKA (reference sequence). The CDR3 has 11 residues.

The chain combines TRBV5-6 with TRBJ2-1; D may be TRBD1 (6 bases). The length of the CDR3 is 15 residues. Trimming pared 4 bases from V and 7 bases from J, leaving 18 bases between. The germline gives CDR1 SGHDT, CDR2 YYEEEE. The CDR3, as DNA: TGTGCCAGCAGCATGGACAGTGGGGTTAGAAATGAGCAGTTCTTC. Translation: CASSMDSGVRNEQFF.

This clonotype was detected ten times or more. The chain is built from TRBV9 and TRBJ1-1, with 10 bases identical to TRBD1. CDR3 size: 14 residues. J lost 4 bases, V lost 4 bases, and 4 bases had no gene match. The germline CDR1 and CDR2 sequences are SGDLS and YYNGEE. The CDR3 sequence: CASSLGQGTTEAFF. CDR3 nucleotide sequence: TGTGCCAGCAGCCTGGGACAGGGGACCACTGAAGCTTTCTTT.

In its sample, this clonotype was seen many times. The V gene is TRBV20-1, the J gene TRBJ1-1; no clear D gene. V was shortened by 2 bases and J by 7 bases, with 11 bases between the two germline ends. Germline V gene data show CDR1 as DFQATT and CDR2 as SNEGSKA (reference sequence). The CDR3 loop spans 12 amino acids. This CDR3 is CSARRARGEAFF. Written as DNA, the CDR3 is TGCAGTGCTAGACGAGCGCGCGGTGAAGCTTTCTTT.

This clonotype appeared a few times. V is TRBV20-1 and J is TRBJ2-3; D is perhaps TRBD1 or TRBD2 (5 bases each). Trimming cost V 4 bases and J 4 bases, with 15 bases left between them. The CDR3 spans 14 residues. Germline V lookup: CDR1 DFQATT, CDR2 SNEGSKA (reference sequence). CDR3 loop: CSANPGLGADTQYF. DNA of the CDR3: TGCAGTGCTAACCCGGGCCTGGGGGCAGATACGCAGTATTTT.

With respect to this clonotype: One base away lies a much larger clone, so this may be a sequencing read error. The chain links TRBV5-6 to TRBJ1-1; D ambiguous. This CDR3 is 14 amino acids long. Germline CDR1 is SGHDT and CDR2 is YYEEEE. DNA for the CDR3: TGTGCCAGCGGCTTGGGGTTTAGGAACACTGAAGCTTTCTTT. Protein: CASGLGFRNTEAFF.

This clonotype has a handful of counts. V usage is TRBV7-3 and J usage is TRBJ2-4; weak D call: TRBD2 (8 bases). CDR3 length: 17 residues. Trimming stripped 4 bases from V and 9 bases from J, with 25 bases between. CDR1 and CDR2 from the germline V gene are SGHTA and FQGTGA. This chain's CDR3 is CASSSLGREGAHSIQYF. The CDR3 bases are TGTGCCAGCAGCTCCCTTGGTCGGGAGGGGGCCCACTCCATTCAGTACTTC. The whole variable domain, filled in from reference TRBV7-3 and TRBJ2-4, reads GAGVSQTPSNKVTEKGKYVELRCDPISGHTALYWYRQSLGQGPEFLIYFQGTGAADDSGLPNDRFFAVRPEGSVSTLKIQRTERGDSAVYLCASSSLGREGAHSIQYFGAGTRLSVL.